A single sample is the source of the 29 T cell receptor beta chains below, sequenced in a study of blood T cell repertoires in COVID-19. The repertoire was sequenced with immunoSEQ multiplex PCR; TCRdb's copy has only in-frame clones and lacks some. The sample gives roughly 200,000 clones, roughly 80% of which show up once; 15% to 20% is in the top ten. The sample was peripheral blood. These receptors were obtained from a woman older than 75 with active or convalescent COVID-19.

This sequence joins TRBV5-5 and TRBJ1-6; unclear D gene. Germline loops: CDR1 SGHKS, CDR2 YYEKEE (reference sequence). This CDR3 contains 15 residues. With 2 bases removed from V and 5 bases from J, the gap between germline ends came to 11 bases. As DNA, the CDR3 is TGTGCCAGCAGCTTCCTATGGCAGGATAATTCACCCCTCCACTTT. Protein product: CASSFLWQDNSPLHF.

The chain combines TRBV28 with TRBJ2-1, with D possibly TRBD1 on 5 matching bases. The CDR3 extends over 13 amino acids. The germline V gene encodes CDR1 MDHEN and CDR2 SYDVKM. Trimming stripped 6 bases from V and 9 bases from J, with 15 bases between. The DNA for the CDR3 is TGTGCCAGCAGGTTCCTCTCAGGGTTTGAGCAGTTCTTC. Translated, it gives CASRFLSGFEQFF.

The CDR3 loop is CASSGGLPSSYNEQFF. DNA of the CDR3: TGTGCCAGCAGTGGGGGACTGCCGAGCTCCTACAATGAGCAGTTCTTC. V and J are TRBV6-1 and TRBJ2-1; perhaps TRBD2 as D (6 bases). The CDR3 is made up of 16 amino acids. The germline V gene encodes CDR1 MNHNS and CDR2 SASEGT. Trimming took off 4 bases at V and 0 bases at J, with 13 bases between the two ends.

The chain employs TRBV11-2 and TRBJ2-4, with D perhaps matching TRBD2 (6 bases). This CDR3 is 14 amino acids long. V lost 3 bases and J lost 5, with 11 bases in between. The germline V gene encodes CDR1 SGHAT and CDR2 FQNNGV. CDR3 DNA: TGTGCCAGCAGCTTGGCGGGGCGGCAAAACATTCAGTACTTC. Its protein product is CASSLAGRQNIQYF. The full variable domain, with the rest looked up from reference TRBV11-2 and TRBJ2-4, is EAGVAQSPRYKIIEKRQSVAFWCNPISGHATLYWYQQILGQGPKLLIQFQNNGVVDDSQLPKDRFSAERLKGVDSTLKIQPAKLEDSAVYLCASSLAGRQNIQYFGAGTRLSVL.

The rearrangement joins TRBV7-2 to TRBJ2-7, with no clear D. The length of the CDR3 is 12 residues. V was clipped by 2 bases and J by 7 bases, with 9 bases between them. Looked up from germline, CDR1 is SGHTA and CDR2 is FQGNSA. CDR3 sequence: CASSLFTTEQYF. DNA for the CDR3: TGTGCCAGCAGCTTATTTACAACGGAGCAGTACTTC.

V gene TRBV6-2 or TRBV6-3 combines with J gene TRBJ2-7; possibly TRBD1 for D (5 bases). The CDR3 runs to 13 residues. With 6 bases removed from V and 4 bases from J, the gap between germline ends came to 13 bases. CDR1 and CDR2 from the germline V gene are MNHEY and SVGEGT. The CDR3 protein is CASSNIQGYEQYF. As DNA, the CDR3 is TGTGCCAGCAGCAATATTCAGGGATACGAGCAGTACTTC.

The CDR3 region is CASSLTSGNYEQYF. The CDR3, as DNA: TGCGCCAGCAGCTTGACCAGCGGCAACTACGAGCAGTACTTC. V is TRBV5-1 and J is TRBJ2-7, with a tentative D call TRBD2 (5 bases). Germline V gene sequence: CDR1 SGHRS, CDR2 YFSETQ. This CDR3 comprises 14 residues. Trimming took off 1 base at V and 3 bases at J, with 11 bases between the two ends. Looking up the rest from reference TRBV5-1 and TRBJ2-7 gives the full variable domain: KAGVTQTPRYLIKTRGQQVTLSCSPISGHRSVSWYQQTPGQGLQFLFEYFSETQRNKGNFPGRFSGRQFSNSRSEMNVSTLELGDSALYLCASSLTSGNYEQYFGPGTRLTVT.

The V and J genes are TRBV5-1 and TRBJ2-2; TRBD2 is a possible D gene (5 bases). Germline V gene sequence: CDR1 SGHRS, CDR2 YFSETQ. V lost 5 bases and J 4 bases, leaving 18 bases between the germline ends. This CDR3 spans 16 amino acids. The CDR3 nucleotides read TGCGCCAGCAGTTATTATGACACGACTATCACCGGGGAGCTGTTTTTT. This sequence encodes CASSYYDTTITGELFF.

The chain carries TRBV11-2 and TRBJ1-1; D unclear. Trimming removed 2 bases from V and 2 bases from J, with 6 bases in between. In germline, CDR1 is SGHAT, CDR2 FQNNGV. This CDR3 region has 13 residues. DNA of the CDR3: TGTGCCAGCAGCTTACAGGCAAACACTGAAGCTTTCTTT. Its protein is CASSLQANTEAFF.

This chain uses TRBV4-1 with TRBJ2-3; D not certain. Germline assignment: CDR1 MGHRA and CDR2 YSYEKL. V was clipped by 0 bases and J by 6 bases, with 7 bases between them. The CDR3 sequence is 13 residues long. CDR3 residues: CASSQDSGDTQYF. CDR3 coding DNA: TGCGCCAGCAGCCAAGATTCCGGGGATACGCAGTATTTT.

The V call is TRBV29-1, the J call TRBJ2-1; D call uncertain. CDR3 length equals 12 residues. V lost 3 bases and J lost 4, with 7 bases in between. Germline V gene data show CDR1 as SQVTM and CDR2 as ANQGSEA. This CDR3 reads CSVDQSYNEQFF. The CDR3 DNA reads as TGCAGCGTTGATCAGTCATACAATGAGCAGTTCTTC.

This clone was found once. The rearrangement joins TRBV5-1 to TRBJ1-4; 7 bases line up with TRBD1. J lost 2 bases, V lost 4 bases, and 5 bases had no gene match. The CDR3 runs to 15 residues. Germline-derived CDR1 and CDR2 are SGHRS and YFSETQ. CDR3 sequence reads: CASSPPGGTNEKLFF. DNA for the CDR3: TGCGCCAGCAGCCCTCCAGGGGGGACTAATGAAAAACTGTTTTTT. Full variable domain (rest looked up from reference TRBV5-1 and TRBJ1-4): KAGVTQTPRYLIKTRGQQVTLSCSPISGHRSVSWYQQTPGQGLQFLFEYFSETQRNKGNFPGRFSGRQFSNSRSEMNVSTLELGDSALYLCASSPPGGTNEKLFFGSGTQLSVL.

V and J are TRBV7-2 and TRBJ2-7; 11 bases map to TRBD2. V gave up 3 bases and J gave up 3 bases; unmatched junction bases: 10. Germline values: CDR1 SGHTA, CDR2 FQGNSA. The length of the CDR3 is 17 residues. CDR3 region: CASSFVAGGPSIYEQYF. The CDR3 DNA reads TGTGCCAGCAGCTTTGTAGCGGGGGGGCCTTCCATCTACGAGCAGTACTTC.

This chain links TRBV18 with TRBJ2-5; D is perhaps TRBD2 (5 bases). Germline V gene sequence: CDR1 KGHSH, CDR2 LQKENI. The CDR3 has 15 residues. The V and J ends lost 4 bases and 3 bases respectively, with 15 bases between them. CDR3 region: CASSLWGSSEETQYF. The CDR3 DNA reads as TGTGCCAGCTCACTCTGGGGAAGTAGCGAAGAGACCCAGTACTTC.

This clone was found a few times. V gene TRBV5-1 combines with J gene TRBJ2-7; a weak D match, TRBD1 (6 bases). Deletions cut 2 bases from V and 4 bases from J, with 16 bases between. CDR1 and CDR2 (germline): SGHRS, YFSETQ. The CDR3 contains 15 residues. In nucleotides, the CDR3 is TGCGCCAGCAGCTTATGGCAGGGGAAAACGTACGAGCAGTACTTC. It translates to CASSLWQGKTYEQYF. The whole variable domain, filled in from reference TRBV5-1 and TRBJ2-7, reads KAGVTQTPRYLIKTRGQQVTLSCSPISGHRSVSWYQQTPGQGLQFLFEYFSETQRNKGNFPGRFSGRQFSNSRSEMNVSTLELGDSALYLCASSLWQGKTYEQYFGPGTRLTVT.

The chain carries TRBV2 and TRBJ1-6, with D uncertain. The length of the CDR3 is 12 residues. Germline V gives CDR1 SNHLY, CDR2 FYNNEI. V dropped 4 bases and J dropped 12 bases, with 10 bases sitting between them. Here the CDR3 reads CASSAITVPLHF. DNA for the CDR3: TGTGCCAGCAGTGCAATCACGGTACCCCTCCACTTT.

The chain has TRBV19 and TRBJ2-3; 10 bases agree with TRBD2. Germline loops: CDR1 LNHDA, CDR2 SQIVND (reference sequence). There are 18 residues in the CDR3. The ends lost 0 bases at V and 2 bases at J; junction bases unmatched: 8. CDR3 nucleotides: TGTGCCAGTAGTATAGATCAGAGCGGGGGGGCCCACACAGATACGCAGTATTTT. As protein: CASSIDQSGGAHTDTQYF.

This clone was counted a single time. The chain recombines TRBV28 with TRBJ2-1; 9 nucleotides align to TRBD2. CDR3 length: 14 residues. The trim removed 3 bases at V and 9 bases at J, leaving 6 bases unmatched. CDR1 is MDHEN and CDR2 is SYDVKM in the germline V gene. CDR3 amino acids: CASSFGGGVSEQFF. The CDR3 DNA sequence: TGTGCCAGCAGTTTCGGCGGGGGGGTAAGTGAGCAGTTCTTC.

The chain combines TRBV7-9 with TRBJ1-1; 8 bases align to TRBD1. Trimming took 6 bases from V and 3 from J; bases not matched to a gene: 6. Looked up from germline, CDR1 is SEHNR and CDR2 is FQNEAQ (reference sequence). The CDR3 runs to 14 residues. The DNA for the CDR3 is TGTGCCAGCAGACGGGGACAGGTGGACACTGAAGCTTTCTTT. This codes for CASRRGQVDTEAFF.

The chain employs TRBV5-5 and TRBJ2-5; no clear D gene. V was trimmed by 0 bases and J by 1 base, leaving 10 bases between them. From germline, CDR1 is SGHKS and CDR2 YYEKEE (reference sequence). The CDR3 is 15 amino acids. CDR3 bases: TGTGCCAGCAGCTTGGGAAGCATAATCCAAGAGACCCAGTACTTC. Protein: CASSLGSIIQETQYF.

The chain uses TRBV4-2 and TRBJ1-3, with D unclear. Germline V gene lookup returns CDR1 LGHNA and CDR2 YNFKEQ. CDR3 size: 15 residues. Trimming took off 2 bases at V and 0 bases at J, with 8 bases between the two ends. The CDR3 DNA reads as TGTGCCAGCAGCCAATCTACAGACTCTGGAAACACCATATATTTT. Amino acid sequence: CASSQSTDSGNTIYF.

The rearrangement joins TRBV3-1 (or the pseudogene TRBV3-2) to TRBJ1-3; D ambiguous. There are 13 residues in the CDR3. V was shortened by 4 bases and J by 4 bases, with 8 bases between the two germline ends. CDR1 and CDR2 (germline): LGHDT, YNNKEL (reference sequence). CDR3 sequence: CASSPNTGNTIYF. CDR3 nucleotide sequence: TGTGCCAGCAGCCCTAATACGGGAAACACCATATATTTT.

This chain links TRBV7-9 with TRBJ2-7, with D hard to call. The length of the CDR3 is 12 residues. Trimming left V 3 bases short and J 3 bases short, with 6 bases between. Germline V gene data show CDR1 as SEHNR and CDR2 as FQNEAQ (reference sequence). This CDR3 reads CASSLSSYEQYF. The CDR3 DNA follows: TGTGCCAGCAGCTTGTCCAGCTACGAGCAGTACTTC.

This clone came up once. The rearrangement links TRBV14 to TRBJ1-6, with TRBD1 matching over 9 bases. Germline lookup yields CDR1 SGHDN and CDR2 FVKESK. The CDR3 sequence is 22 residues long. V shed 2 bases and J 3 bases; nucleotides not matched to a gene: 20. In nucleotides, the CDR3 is TGTGCCAGCAGCCAAAGTAGGCAGGGGGACAGGGTAGGTGGTTTCTATAATTCACCCCTCCACTTT. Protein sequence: CASSQSRQGDRVGGFYNSPLHF.

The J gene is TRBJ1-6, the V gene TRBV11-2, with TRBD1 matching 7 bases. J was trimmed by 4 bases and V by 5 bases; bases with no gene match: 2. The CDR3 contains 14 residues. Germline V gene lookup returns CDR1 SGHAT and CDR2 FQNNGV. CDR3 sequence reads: CASSPGQYNSPLHF. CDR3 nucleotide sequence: TGTGCCAGCAGCCCGGGACAGTATAATTCACCCCTCCACTTT.

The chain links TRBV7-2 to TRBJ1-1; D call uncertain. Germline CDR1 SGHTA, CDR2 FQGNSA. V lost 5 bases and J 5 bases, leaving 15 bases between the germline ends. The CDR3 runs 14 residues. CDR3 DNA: TGTGCCAGCAGCCGTGCAGGACTGGGAACTGAAGCTTTCTTT. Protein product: CASSRAGLGTEAFF.

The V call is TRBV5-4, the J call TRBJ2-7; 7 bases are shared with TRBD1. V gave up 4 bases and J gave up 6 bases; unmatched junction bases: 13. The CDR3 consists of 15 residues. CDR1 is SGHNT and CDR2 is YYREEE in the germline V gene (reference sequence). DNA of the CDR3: TGTGCCAGCAGCGAGGGGGTCTCTTACAGGGGCGAGCAGTACTTC. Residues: CASSEGVSYRGEQYF.

CDR3 loop: CASSTDSNTEAFF. The CDR3 DNA sequence: TGTGCCAGCAGCACGGACAGTAACACTGAAGCTTTCTTT. The V call is TRBV7-6, the J call TRBJ1-1; D might be TRBD1 (6 bases). The CDR3 runs 13 residues. V lost 5 bases and J 2 bases, leaving 9 bases between the germline ends. Germline values: CDR1 SGHVS, CDR2 FNYEAQ.

CDR3 nucleotides: TGTGCCAGCAGTCGAGACAGGGATAACGAGCAGTACTTC. Protein product: CASSRDRDNEQYF. The chain recombines TRBV11-3 with TRBJ2-7, with 7 bases that match TRBD1. Germline CDR1 is SGHNT and CDR2 is YENEEA. CDR3 length: 13 residues. V lost 6 bases, J lost 5 bases, and 7 bases stayed unmatched.